Presented here are 14 T cell receptor beta chains from one specimen sequenced in a study of cytomegalovirus exposure and HLA in healthy donors (dated by TCRdb to about 2017). The library was made by the immunoSEQ multiplex PCR assay. The multiplex PCR relied on a mix of 60 forward primers for TCR Vbeta segments and 13 reverse primers for TCR Jbeta segments. TCRdb took this table from immuneACCESS and kept in-frame rearrangements with V and J called. Such tables lack part of the clones; where checked against another copy, unresolved V genes explain under half of the gap, and the rest is unexplained. In this sample the table shows about 220,000 clones, over 80% of which occur a single time. Roughly 0.71% of the sample goes to the ten largest clones. Sequencing was done on a sample of PBMCs. The source of these receptors is a boy aged 2 to 9 in good health and CMV-seronegative.

The chain has TRBV19 and TRBJ1-2; tentatively, D is TRBD1 (6 bases). Germline V CDR1 and CDR2: LNHDA, SQIVND (reference sequence). Deletions cut 4 bases from V and 8 bases from J, with 17 bases between. CDR3 size: 14 residues. In DNA, the CDR3 is TGTGCCAGTAGTACGAAACAGGGTGCGGGCGGCTACACCTTC. It specifies CASSTKQGAGGYTF.

J is TRBJ1-1 and V is TRBV4-1; the match to TRBD1 covers 9 bases. Unmatched junction bases numbered 7, after V lost 1 base and J lost 10 bases. Per the germline V gene, CDR1 is MGHRA and CDR2 is YSYEKL. CDR3 length equals 14 residues. CDR3 residues: CASSQVGTGLSAFF. The CDR3 DNA reads as TGCGCCAGCAGCCAAGTCGGGACAGGGTTGTCAGCTTTCTTT.

The genes are TRBV30 and TRBJ2-7; maybe TRBD1 (6 bases). V shed 0 bases and J shed 5 bases, with 11 bases lying between them. Germline loops: CDR1 GTSNPN, CDR2 SVGIG (reference sequence). The CDR3 is 13 residues long. CDR3 in amino acids: CAWSVMGAHEQYF. As DNA, the CDR3 is TGTGCCTGGAGTGTAATGGGGGCCCACGAGCAGTACTTC.

The CDR3, as DNA: TGTGCCAGCAGTGAATCCGCGGGACTAGCGGGAGAAGAGACCCAGTACTTC. Translating gives CASSESAGLAGEETQYF. V is TRBV25-1 and J is TRBJ2-5; TRBD2 aligns across 14 bases. This CDR3 comprises 17 residues. Unmatched junction bases numbered 4, after V lost 1 base and J lost 3 bases. Germline V gene lookup returns CDR1 MGHDK and CDR2 SYGVNS.

This chain connects TRBV7-9 to TRBJ1-5; D is possibly TRBD1 (5 bases). The CDR3 is 13 residues long. The ends were cut back, 3 bases at V and 5 bases at J, with 8 bases in the middle. The V gene's germline CDR1 is SEHNR and CDR2 FQNEAQ (reference sequence). The CDR3 DNA is TGTGCCAGCAGCTTCGACAGCCATCAGCCCCAGCATTTT. The encoded protein is CASSFDSHQPQHF.

This clone was observed a few times. The chain combines TRBV19 with TRBJ2-1; 10 positions agree with TRBD2. J was trimmed by 0 bases and V by 5 bases; bases with no gene match: 10. CDR1 is LNHDA, CDR2 SQIVND, per germline (reference sequence). The CDR3 sequence is 18 residues long. CDR3 DNA sequence: TGTGCCAGTAGTCGCGCTAGCGGGGGTCCAAGCTCCTACAATGAGCAGTTCTTC. As protein: CASSRASGGPSSYNEQFF.

The J gene is TRBJ1-1, the V gene TRBV6-5; D possibly corresponds to TRBD1 (5 bases). CDR3 length equals 13 residues. Germline V gives CDR1 MNHEY, CDR2 SVGAGI. V lost 7 bases to trimming and J lost 7 bases, with 16 bases between them. The CDR3 is CASIPSPGDEAFF. The CDR3 bases are TGTGCCAGCATACCATCTCCGGGGGATGAAGCTTTCTTT.

This clone appeared once. The chain recombines TRBV23-1 with TRBJ2-3; a weak D match, TRBD1 (5 bases). TRBV23-1 qualifies as an ORF whose function is uncertain. Between the trimmed V and J ends, which lost 2 bases and 5 bases, there was a span of 14 bases. CDR3 length equals 15 residues. CDR3 coding DNA: TGCGCCAGCAGTCAACCAGGGAAGTCCGAAGATACGCAGTATTTT. Its translation is CASSQPGKSEDTQYF.

This rearrangement joins TRBV5-1 to TRBJ2-3; D remains unclear. The CDR3 is 15 residues long. V shed 5 bases and J shed 3 bases, with 16 bases lying between them. The germline V gene encodes CDR1 SGHRS and CDR2 YFSETQ. In DNA form, the CDR3 reads TGCGCCAGCAGTATCCCGGTCCCCGGGACAGATACGCAGTATTTT. Translated, it gives CASSIPVPGTDTQYF.

The chain is built from TRBV10-3 and TRBJ1-4; maybe TRBD1 (5 bases). The CDR3 has 16 residues. The germline CDR1 and CDR2 sequences are ENHRY and SYGVKD. V lost 0 bases, J lost 0 bases, and 8 bases lay in between. This CDR3 reads CAISESVGATNEKLFF. The DNA of the CDR3 is TGTGCCATCAGTGAGTCGGTAGGGGCAACTAATGAAAAACTGTTTTTT.

The chain uses TRBV5-1 and TRBJ1-1; D call uncertain. V was trimmed by 1 base and J by 1 base, leaving 11 bases between them. Germline V gives CDR1 SGHRS, CDR2 YFSETQ. This CDR3 has 15 residues. The CDR3 DNA follows: TGCGCCAGCAGCTTGTCCGGTCCCCCGAACACTGAAGCTTTCTTT. Residues: CASSLSGPPNTEAFF.

This chain uses TRBV19 with TRBJ2-1; D is unclear. The CDR3 sequence is 13 residues long. V gave up 3 bases and J gave up 7 bases, with 10 bases separating them. Germline V gives CDR1 LNHDA, CDR2 SQIVND (reference sequence). CDR3 region: CASSMGTQNEQFF. CDR3 nucleotides: TGTGCCAGTAGTATGGGCACTCAGAATGAGCAGTTCTTC.

The rearrangement links TRBV2 to TRBJ2-5, with TRBD2 matching over 7 bases. This CDR3 is built from 14 residues. V dropped 4 bases and J dropped 2; count of bases not matched to a gene: 4. The germline CDR1 and CDR2 sequences are SNHLY and FYNNEI. CDR3 region: CASSGGDYQETQYF. CDR3 coding DNA: TGTGCCAGCAGTGGGGGGGACTATCAAGAGACCCAGTACTTC.

The CDR3 bases are TGTGCCAGTAGTTCGCGACAGGGGGAGAATTCACCCCTCCACTTT. It specifies CASSSRQGENSPLHF. This chain links TRBV19 with TRBJ1-6, with TRBD1 matching over 9 bases. The germline V gene encodes CDR1 LNHDA and CDR2 SQIVND (reference sequence). With V trimmed by 5 bases and J by 7 bases, 6 bases remained unmatched. This CDR3 comprises 15 residues.